Listed here are 31 T cell receptor beta chains from one sample, sequenced in a study of blood T cell repertoires in COVID-19. Assay: immunoSEQ multiplex PCR; the TCRdb copy retains only in-frame clones and omits some. This table has roughly 32,000 clones, about nine tenths appearing once. Material for sequencing was peripheral blood. Source of these receptors: a man aged 55 to 70 with active COVID-19.

By sample share, this clone is medium-sized. The rearrangement links TRBV7-9 to TRBJ2-5, with 9 bases matching TRBD1. The CDR3 loop spans 16 amino acids. The ends lost 2 bases at V and 1 base at J; junction bases unmatched: 5. The germline V gene encodes CDR1 SEHNR and CDR2 FQNEAQ (reference sequence). The CDR3 here is CASSLLDRGLQETQYF. The CDR3 DNA reads as TGTGCCAGCAGCTTACTGGACAGGGGCCTCCAAGAGACCCAGTACTTC.

V gene TRBV7-3 combines with J gene TRBJ2-3; a possible D gene is TRBD2 (5 bases). CDR1 is SGHTA and CDR2 is FQGTGA in the germline V gene. V dropped 0 bases and J dropped 8 bases, with 9 bases sitting between them. This CDR3 spans 13 amino acids. The CDR3 protein is CASSLTQLGTQYF. The CDR3 DNA follows: TGTGCCAGCAGCTTAACGCAACTAGGTACGCAGTATTTT. Filled out from reference TRBV7-3 and TRBJ2-3, the complete variable domain reads GAGVSQTPSNKVTEKGKYVELRCDPISGHTALYWYRQSLGQGPEFLIYFQGTGAADDSGLPNDRFFAVRPEGSVSTLKIQRTERGDSAVYLCASSLTQLGTQYFGPGTRLTVL.

A word on this clone: Within the sample, other DNA sequences also encode this same CDR3. This chain links TRBV18 with TRBJ1-1, with TRBD1 matching 7 bases. Germline V gene lookup returns CDR1 KGHSH and CDR2 LQKENI. Unmatched junction bases numbered 6, after V lost 2 bases and J lost 0 bases. This CDR3 has 16 amino acids. CDR3 loop: CASSPTTGRLNTEAFF. DNA of the CDR3: TGTGCCAGCTCACCAACGACAGGGCGGTTGAACACTGAAGCTTTCTTT.

This clone appeared once. The chain combines TRBV28 with TRBJ1-5; 7 nucleotides agree with TRBD1. CDR1 and CDR2 from the germline V gene are MDHEN and SYDVKM. The CDR3 runs 15 residues. With V trimmed by 6 bases and J by 5 bases, 10 bases remained unmatched. CDR3 coding DNA: TGTGCCAGCAGACAGGGGAACTCGCCGCATCAGCCCCAGCATTTT. Translation gives CASRQGNSPHQPQHF.

V and J are TRBV19 and TRBJ2-6; 12 bases line up with TRBD2. Germline assignment: CDR1 LNHDA and CDR2 SQIVND (reference sequence). The CDR3 covers 17 residues. The V and J ends lost 7 bases and 4 bases, in that order; junction bases with no gene match: 8. For the CDR3, the DNA is TGTGCCAGTATCAGGACTAGCGGGACGGGAGGGGCCAACGTCCTGACTTTC. This translates into CASIRTSGTGGANVLTF.

This chain connects TRBV9 to TRBJ1-5, with D possibly TRBD1 on 6 matching bases. V shed 4 bases and J shed 2 bases, with 16 bases lying between them. Germline CDR1 is SGDLS and CDR2 is YYNGEE. This CDR3 has 16 residues. The DNA of the CDR3 is TGTGCCAGCAGCCTCTGGGGAGGGGGGGGCAATCAGCCCCAGCATTTT. Translating it yields CASSLWGGGGNQPQHF.

The gene calls are TRBV11-3 and TRBJ2-3; 12 bases line up with TRBD1. Germline V gene sequence: CDR1 SGHNT, CDR2 YENEEA. The CDR3 totals 13 residues. The J segment lost 9 bases and the V segment lost 8 bases, leaving 6 bases of the junction unmatched. In DNA form, the CDR3 reads TGTGCCAGCTCGGGGACAGGGGGCGACACGCAGTATTTT. Translated, it gives CASSGTGGDTQYF.

The rearrangement links TRBV6-2 or TRBV6-3 to TRBJ2-5, with D possibly matching TRBD1 (6 bases). Germline V gene data show CDR1 as MNHEY and CDR2 as SVGEGT. CDR3 length equals 15 residues. V was shortened by 6 bases and J by 5 bases, with 19 bases between the two germline ends. The CDR3 bases are TGTGCCAGCAGCCAACTAACAGGGTCAGGGGAGACCCAGTACTTC. Amino acid sequence: CASSQLTGSGETQYF.

This chain links TRBV7-9 with TRBJ2-7, with TRBD1 matching over 8 bases. Per the germline V gene, CDR1 is SEHNR and CDR2 is FQNEAQ (reference sequence). The CDR3 length is 13 residues. Trimming cost V 1 base and J 6 bases; bases outside gene matches: 2. CDR3 amino acids: CASSLEGTGEQYF. CDR3 DNA sequence: TGTGCCAGCAGCTTAGAAGGGACAGGCGAGCAGTACTTC. Together with reference TRBV7-9 and TRBJ2-7, the CDR3 gives the full variable domain: DTGVSQNPRHKITKRGQNVTFRCDPISEHNRLYWYRQTLGQGPEFLTYFQNEAQLEKSRLLSDRFSAERPKGSFSTLEIQRTEQGDSAMYLCASSLEGTGEQYFGPGTRLTVT.

Only one count was recorded for this clone. The CDR3 DNA is TGCGCCAGCAGCCCCGGACAGGGGGCCCCGTATGGCTACACCTTC. It encodes CASSPGQGAPYGYTF. This chain joins TRBV4-1 and TRBJ1-2, with 11 bases matching TRBD1. CDR1 and CDR2 from the germline V gene are MGHRA and YSYEKL. V lost 4 bases and J lost 5; bases outside the gene matches: 6. The CDR3 loop spans 15 amino acids.

CDR3 in DNA: TGTGCCAGCAGTGAATCGAAAGGGGGAGTCATCAGCTACGAGCAGTACTTC. Amino acid sequence: CASSESKGGVISYEQYF. The rearrangement joins TRBV6-1 to TRBJ2-7, with TRBD1 as a possible D gene (6 bases). The CDR3 has 17 amino acids. The germline V and J ends were trimmed by 2 bases and 3 bases, with 20 bases remaining between them. Looked up from germline, CDR1 is MNHNS and CDR2 is SASEGT.

The chain combines TRBV3-1 (or the pseudogene TRBV3-2) with TRBJ2-3; TRBD2 matches 10 bases. Germline V gene sequence: CDR1 LGHDT, CDR2 YNNKEL (reference sequence). V lost 5 bases, J lost 2 bases, and 7 bases stayed unmatched. This CDR3 is built from 16 residues. Here the CDR3 reads CASSTRTSGHTDTQYF. The CDR3 nucleotides read TGTGCCAGCAGCACCCGGACTAGCGGACACACAGATACGCAGTATTTT.

The V gene is TRBV3-1 (or the pseudogene TRBV3-2), the J gene TRBJ2-7; D unclear. Trimming stripped 2 bases from V and 2 bases from J, with 10 bases between. The CDR3 is 14 residues long. Germline V gives CDR1 LGHDT, CDR2 YNNKEL (reference sequence). DNA of the CDR3: TGTGCCAGCAGCCAATTGAGGCAAGCCTACGAGCAGTACTTC. Translation: CASSQLRQAYEQYF.

In this sample, this clone turned up once. The chain couples TRBV4-3 to TRBJ2-2; 7 bases match TRBD1. V was clipped by 3 bases and J by 6 bases; unmatched bases: 7. The CDR3 has 15 residues. CDR1 LGHNA and CDR2 YSLEER come from the germline V gene. Here the CDR3 DNA reads TGCGCCAGCAGCCAGGCGACAGGGTGGTCCGGGGAGCTGTTTTTT. Encoded protein: CASSQATGWSGELFF.

The rearrangement joins TRBV10-1 to TRBJ1-6; tentative D call: TRBD1 (6 bases). With 8 bases removed from V and 10 bases from J, the gap between germline ends came to 18 bases. Per the germline V gene, CDR1 is WNHNN and CDR2 is SYGVQD (reference sequence). This CDR3 region has 14 residues. The CDR3 loop reads CASGTTGHASPLHF. CDR3 nucleotide sequence: TGCGCCAGCGGTACTACAGGGCATGCCTCACCCCTCCACTTT.

V usage is TRBV21-1 and J usage is TRBJ2-1; the DNA was not used to check the table's D call, TRBD2. TRBV21-1 is termed a pseudogene. The CDR3 has 19 residues. CDR3 sequence: CASSKDPNSTSGRRYEQFF. The CDR3 region has the DNA TGTGCCAGCAGCAAAGACCCCAACTCGACTAGCGGGAGGCGCTATGAGCAGTTCTTC.

CDR3 region: CASSLVTGPGTEAFF. CDR3 DNA sequence: TGCGCCAGCAGCTTGGTTACAGGCCCAGGCACTGAAGCTTTCTTT. The genes are TRBV5-1 and TRBJ1-1; D might be TRBD1 (5 bases). The CDR3 consists of 15 residues. V was pared by 0 bases and J by 4 bases, with 13 bases between. Germline V lookup: CDR1 SGHRS, CDR2 YFSETQ.

The genes are TRBV11-3 and TRBJ2-1, with a weak D call TRBD2 (6 bases). V was clipped by 3 bases and J by 7 bases, with 13 bases between them. This CDR3 has 14 amino acids. Germline CDR1 is SGHNT and CDR2 is YENEEA. The CDR3 DNA is TGTGCCAGCAGCTTGGGAGGCCCTCAAAATGAGCAGTTCTTC. Translating it yields CASSLGGPQNEQFF.

V is TRBV28 and J is TRBJ1-5; D might be TRBD1 (5 bases). Germline V gene sequence: CDR1 MDHEN, CDR2 SYDVKM. The CDR3 sequence is 14 residues long. V was pared by 8 bases and J by 5 bases, with 16 bases between. The CDR3 is CASDGTGGYQPQHF. The CDR3 DNA follows: TGTGCCAGCGATGGGACCGGGGGATATCAGCCCCAGCATTTT.

The CDR3 DNA reads as TGTGCCAGCAGCTTAAAGCGGTCTAGCGGGATTGGGAGGGAGACCCAGTACTTC. Translation: CASSLKRSSGIGRETQYF. The chain links TRBV11-2 to TRBJ2-5, with 9 bases fitting TRBD2. V was clipped by 2 bases and J by 5 bases; unmatched bases: 15. The CDR3 loop spans 18 amino acids. Germline V lookup: CDR1 SGHAT, CDR2 FQNNGV.

The V call is TRBV19, the J call TRBJ2-1; 13 nucleotides agree with TRBD2. The J segment lost 7 bases and the V segment lost 5 bases, leaving 8 bases of the junction unmatched. The CDR3 has 16 residues. Germline lookup yields CDR1 LNHDA and CDR2 SQIVND (reference sequence). The CDR3 region is CASSGTSGGAGNEQFF. Written as DNA, the CDR3 is TGTGCCAGTAGTGGTACTAGCGGGGGGGCCGGAAATGAGCAGTTCTTC.

This chain connects TRBV6-6 to TRBJ1-1; the D gene is possibly TRBD1 (5 bases). The CDR3 is made up of 12 amino acids. In germline, CDR1 is MNHNY, CDR2 SVGAGI (reference sequence). Trimming took off 2 bases at V and 7 bases at J, with 8 bases between the two ends. DNA of the CDR3: TGTGCCAGCAGTTACGGGGGGAATGAAGCTTTCTTT. Translating gives CASSYGGNEAFF.

The chain joins TRBV6-5 to TRBJ2-2; 11 positions match TRBD2. The CDR3 is made up of 13 amino acids. V shed 11 bases, J shed 4 bases, and the junction held 3 bases outside the gene matches. Germline CDR1 MNHEY, CDR2 SVGAGI. The CDR3 loop reads CAGTSGGTGELFF. The DNA for the CDR3 is TGTGCCGGTACTAGCGGGGGCACCGGGGAGCTGTTTTTT.

This clone was seen only a few times. The CDR3 bases are TGTGCCACCAGCAGAGGCGGCGAGCGGGGTACAGATACGCAGTATTTT. Protein product: CATSRGGERGTDTQYF. V usage is TRBV15 and J usage is TRBJ2-3, with TRBD2 identical over 7 bases. This CDR3 spans 16 amino acids. Germline trimming cut 1 base from V and 3 bases from J; bases unmatched to any gene: 7. Germline CDR1 reads LNHNV; CDR2 reads YYDKDF (reference sequence).

J is TRBJ2-4 and V is TRBV5-4; 10 positions agree with TRBD2. The CDR3 runs to 16 residues. Germline CDR1 reads SGHNT; CDR2 reads YYREEE (reference sequence). Trimming removed 0 bases from V and 0 bases from J; junction bases left unmatched: 0. CDR3 in DNA: TGTGCCAGCAGCTTGGGACTAGCGGGAGCCAAAAACATTCAGTACTTC. Protein sequence: CASSLGLAGAKNIQYF. The full variable domain, with the rest looked up from reference TRBV5-4 and TRBJ2-4, is ETGVTQSPTHLIKTRGQQVTLRCSSQSGHNTVSWYQQALGQGPQFIFQYYREEENGRGNFPPRFSGLQFPNYSSELNVNALELDDSALYLCASSLGLAGAKNIQYFGAGTRLSVL.

This chain connects TRBV3-1 (or the pseudogene TRBV3-2) to TRBJ1-1; TRBD1 is a possible D gene (6 bases). V was pared by 3 bases and J by 4 bases, with 12 bases between. The CDR3 extends over 14 amino acids. Germline lookup yields CDR1 LGHDT and CDR2 YNNKEL (reference sequence). DNA of the CDR3: TGTGCCAGCAGCCAGGGGGCGCAGGGCACTGAAGCTTTCTTT. It codes for CASSQGAQGTEAFF.

The chain joins TRBV6-2 or TRBV6-3 to TRBJ2-1; TRBD1 matches at 8 bases. The J segment lost 6 bases and the V segment lost 1 base, leaving 5 bases of the junction unmatched. The CDR3 length is 15 residues. The germline V gene has CDR1 MNHEY and CDR2 SVGEGT. CDR3 DNA: TGTGCCAGCAGTTACTTGGGCAGGGGGCGCAATGAGCAGTTCTTC. Protein sequence: CASSYLGRGRNEQFF.

The chain uses TRBV10-3 and TRBJ2-5; 7 nucleotides line up with TRBD1. The CDR3 has 13 residues. Germline V lookup: CDR1 ENHRY, CDR2 SYGVKD. The trim removed 7 bases at V and 1 base at J, leaving 3 bases unmatched. The CDR3 nucleotides read TGTGCCATCAAGGGGACAGCCCAAGAGACCCAGTACTTC. Translation: CAIKGTAQETQYF.

The chain joins TRBV7-2 to TRBJ1-2; D unclear. The germline CDR1 and CDR2 sequences are SGHTA and FQGNSA. The V end was cut by 1 base, the J end by 6 bases, with 6 bases between. The CDR3 runs to 12 residues. The CDR3 loop is CASSLGEDGYTF. The CDR3 nucleotides are TGTGCCAGCAGCTTAGGCGAGGATGGCTACACCTTC.

The rearrangement joins TRBV7-2 to TRBJ2-5, with D perhaps matching TRBD2 (6 bases). This CDR3 has 16 residues. Germline V gives CDR1 SGHTA, CDR2 FQGNSA. Trimming pared 5 bases from V and 5 bases from J, leaving 21 bases between. The CDR3 DNA reads TGTGCCAGCAGCCCGCGATCTAGCGAGGGAGGCGAGACCCAGTACTTC. It yields the protein CASSPRSSEGGETQYF.

This chain links TRBV30 with TRBJ1-4, with 9 nucleotides matching TRBD1. In germline, CDR1 is GTSNPN, CDR2 SVGIG (reference sequence). The CDR3 has 14 amino acids. Trimming cost V 2 bases and J 10 bases; bases outside gene matches: 8. CDR3 nucleotides: TGTGCCTGGAGTCCCGCGGGACAGGGCGGAAAACTGTTTTTT. This sequence encodes CAWSPAGQGGKLFF.